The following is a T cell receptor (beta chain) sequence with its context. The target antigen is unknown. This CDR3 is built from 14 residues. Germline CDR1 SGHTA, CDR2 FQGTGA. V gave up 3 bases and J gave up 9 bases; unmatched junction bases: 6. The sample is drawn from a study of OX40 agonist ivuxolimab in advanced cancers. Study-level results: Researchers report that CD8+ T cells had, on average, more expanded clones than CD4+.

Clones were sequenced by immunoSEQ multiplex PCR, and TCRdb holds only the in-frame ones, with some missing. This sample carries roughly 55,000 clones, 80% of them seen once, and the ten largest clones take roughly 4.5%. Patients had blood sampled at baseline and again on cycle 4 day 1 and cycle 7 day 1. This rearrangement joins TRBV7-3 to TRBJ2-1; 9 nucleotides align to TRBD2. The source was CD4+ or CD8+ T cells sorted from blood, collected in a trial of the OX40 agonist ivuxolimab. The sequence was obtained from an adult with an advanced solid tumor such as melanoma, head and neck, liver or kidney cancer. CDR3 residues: CASSFGGRAREQFF. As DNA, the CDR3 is TGTGCCAGCAGCTTCGGCGGGAGGGCCCGTGAGCAGTTCTTC. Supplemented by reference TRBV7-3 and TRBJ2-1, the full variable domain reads GAGVSQTPSNKVTEKGKYVELRCDPISGHTALYWYRQSLGQGPEFLIYFQGTGAADDSGLPNDRFFAVRPEGSVSTLKIQRTERGDSAVYLCASSFGGRAREQFFGPGTRLTVL.